This TCR beta chain originates from a study of shared clonotypes between healthy human individuals. The wider study: The study enrolled a couple of women and a few men aged 18 to 49. Study results and limitations: Sharing across four donors was highest in naive CD4 (roughly 5%) and lowest in memory CD8 (around 0.4%). The expectation was that sequencing depth would affect clonotype sharing among donors.

Germline lookup yields CDR1 SEHNR and CDR2 FQNEAQ (reference sequence). The CDR3 runs 15 residues. In this sample, this clone turned up once. Its antigen is not identified. A junction boundary mismatches the germline segment, possibly from a read error. Naive CD8 cells were CD45RO-negative, positively selected for CCR7, excluding terminally differentiated effector memory CD45RA+ cells. Method: immunoSEQ multiplex PCR; TCRdb's copy keeps in-frame clones and lacks some. The table records some 2,000,000 clones, less than 95% of them present only once. This TCR derives from a man in his late teens or twenties in good health. V and J are TRBV7-9 and TRBJ1-4, with 9 nucleotides matching TRBD1. Sample: naive CD8+ T cells sorted from blood. The CDR3 protein is CGSSLGDREEEKLFF. CDR3 in DNA: TGTGGCAGCAGCTTGGGGGACAGGGAGGAAGAAAAACTGTTTTTT.